A single sample gave rise to the 24 T cell receptor beta chains below, sequenced in a study of cytomegalovirus exposure and HLA in healthy donors. With 60 Vbeta and 13 Jbeta primers, the PCR was carried out. Data came from immunoSEQ multiplex PCR; TCRdb stores just in-frame clones and leaves some out. The sample totals roughly 62,000 clones; its top ten clones hold 3.5% to 4%. Material: PBMCs. These receptors originate from a male donor in good health and CMV-seronegative.

The chain has TRBV5-1 and TRBJ2-7, with 10 bases aligning to TRBD2. The J segment lost 5 bases and the V segment lost 0 bases, leaving 5 bases of the junction unmatched. Germline lookup yields CDR1 SGHRS and CDR2 YFSETQ. CDR3 size: 15 residues. In DNA, the CDR3 is TGCGCCAGCAGCTTGGCAGCGGGAGGGCCCCACGAGCAGTACTTC. Translating gives CASSLAAGGPHEQYF.

The chain recombines TRBV5-1 with TRBJ2-3, with D possibly being TRBD2 (5 bases). Trimming cost V 4 bases and J 4 bases, with 19 bases left between them. Germline CDR1 reads SGHRS; CDR2 reads YFSETQ. The CDR3 is made up of 16 amino acids. The CDR3 loop reads CASSPLGSGPSDTQYF. DNA for the CDR3: TGCGCCAGCAGCCCCCTTGGAAGCGGACCTTCAGATACGCAGTATTTT.

The rearrangement uses TRBV28 and TRBJ1-2, with unresolved D. CDR1 is MDHEN and CDR2 is SYDVKM in the germline V gene. Between the trimmed V and J ends, which lost 6 bases and 2 bases, there was a span of 16 bases. The CDR3 is 15 amino acids. The CDR3 DNA reads as TGTGCCAGCAGGGTCCCGGGCGGGAGAAACTATGGCTACACCTTC. Translation: CASRVPGGRNYGYTF.

Of note for this clone: This CDR3 is also generated by other DNA sequences in the sample. The V call is TRBV28, the J call TRBJ1-2, with D hard to call. Germline loops: CDR1 MDHEN, CDR2 SYDVKM. The CDR3 length is 12 residues. Between the trimmed V and J ends, which lost 5 bases and 2 bases, there was a span of 6 bases. The CDR3 here is CASSAANYGYTF. Written as DNA, the CDR3 is TGTGCCAGCAGTGCGGCGAACTATGGCTACACCTTC.

This chain connects TRBV11-2 to TRBJ2-7; 7 bases match TRBD2. With V trimmed by 1 base and J by 6 bases, 9 bases remained unmatched. Looked up from germline, CDR1 is SGHAT and CDR2 is FQNNGV. The CDR3 has 15 residues. The CDR3 nucleotides are TGTGCCAGCAGCTTAGGGAGAGGGAGGGAAGGCGAGCAGTACTTC. Encoded protein: CASSLGRGREGEQYF.

The chain is built from TRBV28 and TRBJ2-7; 8 bases map to TRBD1. The germline gives CDR1 MDHEN, CDR2 SYDVKM. The CDR3 runs to 13 residues. After removal of 8 bases from V and 3 bases from J, the junction contained 6 bases not matched to a gene. CDR3 bases: TGTGCCAGCGAGGGACAGGCCAACTACGAGCAGTACTTC. Amino acids: CASEGQANYEQYF.

Points on this clone: This sample also contains other DNA sequences that code for the same CDR3. The chain carries TRBV7-8 and TRBJ2-7; the D gene is possibly TRBD2 (8 bases). Germline lookup yields CDR1 SGHVS and CDR2 FQNEAQ. CDR3 length: 16 amino acids. Trimming removed 1 base at V and 4 bases at J, with 17 bases between. In DNA form, the CDR3 reads TGTGCCAGCAGCTTAGGCGGGGGGACAGCCTTATACGAGCAGTACTTC. It is translated as CASSLGGGTALYEQYF.

The chain recombines TRBV4-1 with TRBJ1-1, with D tentatively TRBD1 (6 bases). Deletions cut 0 bases from V and 6 bases from J, with 17 bases between. Germline V gives CDR1 MGHRA, CDR2 YSYEKL. This CDR3 comprises 16 residues. The CDR3 region has the DNA TGCGCCAGCAGCCAAGATCGCAGGGGCCTCAGGCCTGAAGCTTTCTTT. Amino acid sequence: CASSQDRRGLRPEAFF.

V usage is TRBV7-2 and J usage is TRBJ1-3; unclear D gene. Trimming left V 5 bases short and J 0 bases short, with 8 bases between. Germline CDR1 and CDR2: SGHTA and FQGNSA. The CDR3 has 14 residues. CDR3 protein: CASSPFVSGNTIYF. Written as DNA, the CDR3 is TGTGCCAGCAGCCCATTTGTCTCTGGAAACACCATATATTTT.

To note about this clone: The junction departs from the called germline gene at one end, perhaps through a read error. This rearrangement joins TRBV2 to TRBJ2-5, with TRBD2 matching over 10 bases. CDR3 size: 16 residues. Germline V gives CDR1 SNHLY, CDR2 FYNNEI. The CDR3 DNA follows: TGTGCCAGCAGTGATAGGAGCGGGGGGGCGTCAGAGAACCAGTACTTC. Encoded protein: CASSDRSGGASENQYF.

The chain links TRBV16 to TRBJ2-2; 7 bases are shared with TRBD1. V gave up 4 bases and J gave up 3 bases; unmatched junction bases: 11. This CDR3 has 17 residues. Looked up from germline, CDR1 is KGHSY and CDR2 is FQNENV. This CDR3 is CASSPRETGRHTGELFF. DNA for the CDR3: TGTGCCAGCAGCCCCCGCGAGACAGGGCGTCACACCGGGGAGCTGTTTTTT.

The chain has TRBV10-2 and TRBJ2-1; 16 nucleotides align to TRBD2. The CDR3 is 19 amino acids. Losses at the gene ends were 4 bases for V and 0 bases for J; bases not matched to a gene: 6. In germline, CDR1 is WSHSY, CDR2 SAAADI. The CDR3 bases are TGCGCCAGCAGTGGCCCGGGACTAGCGGGAGGGCTCTCCTACAATGAGCAGTTCTTC. Protein: CASSGPGLAGGLSYNEQFF.

The V and J genes are TRBV5-1 and TRBJ1-1; D perhaps matches TRBD1 (6 bases). Looked up from germline, CDR1 is SGHRS and CDR2 is YFSETQ. Deletions cut 1 base from V and 4 bases from J, with 11 bases between. The CDR3 spans 14 residues. The CDR3 bases are TGCGCCAGCAGCTTGAATCGGGGGGCCACTGAAGCTTTCTTT. Protein sequence: CASSLNRGATEAFF.

Comment on this clone: The sample carries other DNA sequences with the same CDR3. CDR3 coding DNA: TGTGCCAGCTCACTAAGGGGCAGGGACGAGCAGTACTTC. Encoded protein: CASSLRGRDEQYF. The chain carries TRBV18 and TRBJ2-7; TRBD1 is a possible D gene (5 bases). The V end lost 4 bases, the J end lost 5 bases, and 12 bases lay between the germline ends. The germline CDR1 and CDR2 sequences are KGHSH and LQKENI. The CDR3 extends over 13 amino acids.

The V gene is TRBV6-1, the J gene TRBJ1-1; D gene unclear. CDR1 and CDR2 from the germline V gene are MNHNS and SASEGT. The germline V and J ends were trimmed by 1 base and 5 bases, with 5 bases remaining between them. The CDR3 runs to 12 residues. CDR3 amino acids: CASSEGRTEAFF. DNA for the CDR3: TGTGCCAGCAGTGAAGGGAGAACTGAAGCTTTCTTT.

Note on this clone: Germline is not matched at one junction end, which may reflect a read error. The chain joins TRBV2 to TRBJ2-5, with a tentative D call TRBD2 (5 bases). CDR1 SNHLY and CDR2 FYNNEI come from the germline V gene. This CDR3 spans 11 amino acids. DNA for the CDR3: TGTGCCAGCAGTGAGGGAGAGAACCAGTACTTC. It is translated as CASSEGENQYF.

The chain has TRBV11-1 and TRBJ2-7; D perhaps matches TRBD2 (7 bases). Germline CDR1 SGHAT, CDR2 FQDESV (reference sequence). V was shortened by 5 bases and J by 6 bases, with 20 bases between the two germline ends. The CDR3 is 15 amino acids. This chain's CDR3 is CASSHRAKGGGEQYF. As DNA, the CDR3 is TGTGCCAGCAGCCACCGGGCCAAGGGAGGGGGCGAGCAGTACTTC.

The rearrangement joins TRBV6-1 to TRBJ2-7; D gene uncertain. CDR1 and CDR2 from the germline V gene are MNHNS and SASEGT. This CDR3 comprises 15 residues. Trimming left V 3 bases short and J 4 bases short, with 16 bases between. This CDR3 reads CASSDPQRPGYEQYF. The CDR3 DNA is TGTGCCAGCAGTGACCCGCAGAGGCCGGGTTACGAGCAGTACTTC.

The gene calls are TRBV7-2 and TRBJ1-2; no firm D call. Per germline, CDR1 SGHTA and CDR2 FQGNSA. The CDR3 has 14 residues. With 5 bases removed from V and 0 bases from J, the gap between germline ends came to 10 bases. The DNA of the CDR3 is TGTGCCAGCAGCGTGACACAAGCTAACTATGGCTACACCTTC. This gives the protein CASSVTQANYGYTF.

The rearrangement joins TRBV5-1 to TRBJ1-1; D remains ambiguous. With 5 bases removed from V and 2 bases from J, the gap between germline ends came to 10 bases. Germline V gene lookup returns CDR1 SGHRS and CDR2 YFSETQ. The CDR3 spans 13 residues. CDR3 in DNA: TGCGCCAGCAGAAGACAACTCAACACTGAAGCTTTCTTT. It yields the protein CASRRQLNTEAFF. The entire variable domain, with the rest obtained from reference TRBV5-1 and TRBJ1-1, is as follows: KAGVTQTPRYLIKTRGQQVTLSCSPISGHRSVSWYQQTPGQGLQFLFEYFSETQRNKGNFPGRFSGRQFSNSRSEMNVSTLELGDSALYLCASRRQLNTEAFFGQGTRLTVV.

The chain has TRBV10-3 and TRBJ2-5; TRBD1 agrees at 8 bases. CDR3 length: 16 amino acids. Germline trimming cut 3 bases from V and 11 bases from J; bases unmatched to any gene: 17. The V gene's germline CDR1 is ENHRY and CDR2 SYGVKD. CDR3 in amino acids: CAISDYATGVDYKQYF. For the CDR3, the DNA is TGTGCCATCAGTGATTATGCGACAGGGGTTGACTACAAGCAGTACTTC.

The V and J genes are TRBV18 and TRBJ2-7; possible D gene TRBD1, 5 bases. V gave up 4 bases and J gave up 3 bases, with 19 bases separating them. CDR1 and CDR2 from the germline V gene are KGHSH and LQKENI. The CDR3 loop spans 16 amino acids. In DNA form, the CDR3 reads TGTGCCAGCTCACTCGCTACAGGAGACACGTTCTACGAGCAGTACTTC. It codes for CASSLATGDTFYEQYF.

Turning to this clone: Sequence at one end of the junction differs from germline and may be a read error. The V and J genes are TRBV30 and TRBJ2-5; weak D call: TRBD2 (6 bases). The CDR3 is 15 amino acids. CDR1 is GTSNPN and CDR2 is SVGIG in the germline V gene (reference sequence). The CDR3 coding sequence is TGTGCCGGGAGTGTATCGCGGGGCTTTGCAGAGACCCAGTACTTC. Protein: CAGSVSRGFAETQYF.

The rearrangement uses TRBV4-3 and TRBJ2-1, with 7 positions matching TRBD1. V was clipped by 0 bases and J by 5 bases; unmatched bases: 4. The germline V gene encodes CDR1 LGHNA and CDR2 YSLEER. The CDR3 is 15 amino acids. As DNA, the CDR3 is TGCGCCAGCAGCCAAGATCAGGGGGTGAACAATGAGCAGTTCTTC. It encodes CASSQDQGVNNEQFF.